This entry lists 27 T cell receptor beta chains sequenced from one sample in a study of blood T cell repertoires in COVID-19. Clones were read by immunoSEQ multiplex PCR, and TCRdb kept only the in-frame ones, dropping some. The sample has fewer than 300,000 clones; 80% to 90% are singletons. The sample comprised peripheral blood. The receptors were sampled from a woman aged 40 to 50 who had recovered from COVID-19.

The CDR3 sequence: CASSFGLAGGHYQETQYF. The DNA of the CDR3 is TGCGCCAGCAGCTTTGGACTAGCGGGGGGCCACTACCAAGAGACCCAGTACTTC. The chain has TRBV5-1 and TRBJ2-5; 14 bases match TRBD2. The V segment lost 2 bases and the J segment 0 bases; nucleotides outside the gene matches: 6. Looked up from germline, CDR1 is SGHRS and CDR2 is YFSETQ. There are 18 residues in the CDR3.

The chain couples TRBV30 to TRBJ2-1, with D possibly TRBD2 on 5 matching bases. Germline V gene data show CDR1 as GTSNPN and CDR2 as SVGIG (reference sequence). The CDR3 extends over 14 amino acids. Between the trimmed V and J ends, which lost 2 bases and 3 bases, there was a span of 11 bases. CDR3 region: CAWSKSGLYNEQFF. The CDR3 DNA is TGTGCCTGGAGTAAGAGCGGACTCTACAATGAGCAGTTCTTC.

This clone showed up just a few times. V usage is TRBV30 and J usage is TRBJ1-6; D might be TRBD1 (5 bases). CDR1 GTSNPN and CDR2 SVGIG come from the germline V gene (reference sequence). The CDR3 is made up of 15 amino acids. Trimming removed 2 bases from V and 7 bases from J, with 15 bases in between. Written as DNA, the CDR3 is TGTGCCTGGAGTTCTGGGGCCCCCTGGAATTCACCCCTCCACTTT. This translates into CAWSSGAPWNSPLHF.

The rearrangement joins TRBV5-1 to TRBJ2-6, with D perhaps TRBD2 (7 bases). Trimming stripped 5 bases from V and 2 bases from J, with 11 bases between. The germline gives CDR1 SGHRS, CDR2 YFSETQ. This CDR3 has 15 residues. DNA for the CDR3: TGCGCCAGCAGGCGGGGGCCGGCTGGGGCCAACGTCCTGACTTTC. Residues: CASRRGPAGANVLTF.

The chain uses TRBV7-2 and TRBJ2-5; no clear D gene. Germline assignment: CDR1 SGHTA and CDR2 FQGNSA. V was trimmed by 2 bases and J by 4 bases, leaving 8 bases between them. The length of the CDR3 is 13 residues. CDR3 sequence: CASSLQTGETQYF. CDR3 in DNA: TGTGCCAGCAGCTTACAGACGGGAGAGACCCAGTACTTC.

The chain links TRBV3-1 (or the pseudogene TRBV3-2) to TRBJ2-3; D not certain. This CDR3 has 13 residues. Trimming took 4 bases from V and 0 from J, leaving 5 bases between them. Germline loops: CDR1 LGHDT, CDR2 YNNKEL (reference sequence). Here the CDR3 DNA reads TGTGCCAGCAGCCGGCTCAGCACAGATACGCAGTATTTT. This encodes CASSRLSTDTQYF.

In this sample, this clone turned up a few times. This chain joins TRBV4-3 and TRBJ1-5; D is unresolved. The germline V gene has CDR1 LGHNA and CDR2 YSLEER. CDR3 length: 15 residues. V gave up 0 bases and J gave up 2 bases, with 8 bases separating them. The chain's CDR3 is CASSQDYLGNQPQHF. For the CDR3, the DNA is TGCGCCAGCAGCCAAGATTACTTAGGCAATCAGCCCCAGCATTTT.

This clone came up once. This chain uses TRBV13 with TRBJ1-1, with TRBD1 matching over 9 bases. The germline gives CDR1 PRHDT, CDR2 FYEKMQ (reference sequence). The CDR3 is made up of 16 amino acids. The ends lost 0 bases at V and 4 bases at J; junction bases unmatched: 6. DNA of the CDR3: TGTGCCAGCAGCTTAGGCGGAACAGGGGGCGTCACTGAAGCTTTCTTT. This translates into CASSLGGTGGVTEAFF.

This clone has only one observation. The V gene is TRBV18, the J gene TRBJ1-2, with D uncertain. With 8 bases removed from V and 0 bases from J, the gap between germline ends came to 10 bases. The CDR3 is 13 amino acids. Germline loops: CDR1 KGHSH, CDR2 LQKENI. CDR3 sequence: CASGDGANYGYTF. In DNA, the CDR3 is TGTGCCAGCGGAGACGGGGCTAACTATGGCTACACCTTC.

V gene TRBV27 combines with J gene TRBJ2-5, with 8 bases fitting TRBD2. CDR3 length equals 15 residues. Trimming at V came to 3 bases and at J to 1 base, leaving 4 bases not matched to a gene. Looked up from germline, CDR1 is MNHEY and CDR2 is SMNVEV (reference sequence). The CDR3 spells CASSFWRGAQETQYF. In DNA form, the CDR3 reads TGTGCCAGCAGTTTTTGGCGGGGGGCCCAAGAGACCCAGTACTTC.

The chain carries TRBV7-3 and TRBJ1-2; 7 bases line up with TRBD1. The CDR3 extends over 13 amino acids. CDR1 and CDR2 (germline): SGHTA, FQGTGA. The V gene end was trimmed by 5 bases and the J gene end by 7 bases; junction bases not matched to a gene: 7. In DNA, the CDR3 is TGTGCCAGCAGCGTGACAGGGTCCCTTGGCTACACCTTC. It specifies CASSVTGSLGYTF.

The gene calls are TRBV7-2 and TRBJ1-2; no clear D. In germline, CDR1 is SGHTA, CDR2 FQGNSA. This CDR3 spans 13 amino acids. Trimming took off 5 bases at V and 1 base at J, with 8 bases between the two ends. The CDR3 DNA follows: TGTGCCAGCAGCCCCCGGAGTAACTATGGCTACACCTTC. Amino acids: CASSPRSNYGYTF.

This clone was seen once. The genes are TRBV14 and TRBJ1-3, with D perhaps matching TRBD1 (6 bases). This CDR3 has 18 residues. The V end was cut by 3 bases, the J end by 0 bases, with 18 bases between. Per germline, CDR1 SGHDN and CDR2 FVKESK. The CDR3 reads CASSHVQGLGLSGNTIYF. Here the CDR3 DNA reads TGTGCCAGCAGCCACGTACAGGGATTAGGCCTCTCTGGAAACACCATATATTTT. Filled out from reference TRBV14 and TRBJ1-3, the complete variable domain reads EAGVTQFPSHSVIEKGQTVTLRCDPISGHDNLYWYRRVMGKEIKFLLHFVKESKQDESGMPNNRFLAERTGGTYSTLKVQPAELEDSGVYFCASSHVQGLGLSGNTIYFGEGSWLTVV.

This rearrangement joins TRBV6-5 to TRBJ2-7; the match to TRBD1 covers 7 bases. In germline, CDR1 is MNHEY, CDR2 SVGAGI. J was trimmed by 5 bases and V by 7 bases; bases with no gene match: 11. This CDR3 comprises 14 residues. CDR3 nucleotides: TGTGCCAGCACCAACCGGGACAGTCGGGACGAGCAGTACTTC. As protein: CASTNRDSRDEQYF.

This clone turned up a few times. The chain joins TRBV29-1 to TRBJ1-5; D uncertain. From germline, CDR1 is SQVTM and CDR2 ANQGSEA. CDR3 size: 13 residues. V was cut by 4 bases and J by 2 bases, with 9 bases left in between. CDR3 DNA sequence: TGCAGCGTTGCGGGGTTGGGCAATCAGCCCCAGCATTTT. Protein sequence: CSVAGLGNQPQHF.

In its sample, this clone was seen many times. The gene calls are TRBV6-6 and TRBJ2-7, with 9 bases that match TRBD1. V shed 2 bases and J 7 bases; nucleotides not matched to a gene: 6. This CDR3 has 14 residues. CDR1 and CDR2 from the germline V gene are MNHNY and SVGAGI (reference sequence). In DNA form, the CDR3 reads TGTGCCAGCAGTTACAACAGGGGGCGGGGTGAGCAGTACTTC. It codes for CASSYNRGRGEQYF.

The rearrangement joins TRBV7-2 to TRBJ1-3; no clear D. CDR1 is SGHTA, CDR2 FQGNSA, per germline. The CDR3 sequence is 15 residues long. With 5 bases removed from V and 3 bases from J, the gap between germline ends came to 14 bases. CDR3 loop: CASSQNAGFGNTIYF. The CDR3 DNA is TGTGCCAGCAGCCAAAACGCAGGTTTTGGAAACACCATATATTTT.

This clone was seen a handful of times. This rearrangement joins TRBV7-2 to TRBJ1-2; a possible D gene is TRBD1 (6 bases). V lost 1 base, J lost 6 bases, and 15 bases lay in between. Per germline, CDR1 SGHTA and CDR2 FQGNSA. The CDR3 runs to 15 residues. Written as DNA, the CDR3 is TGTGCCAGCAGCTTAGGCAGGGGCGCGGAGAATGGCTACACCTTC. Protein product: CASSLGRGAENGYTF.

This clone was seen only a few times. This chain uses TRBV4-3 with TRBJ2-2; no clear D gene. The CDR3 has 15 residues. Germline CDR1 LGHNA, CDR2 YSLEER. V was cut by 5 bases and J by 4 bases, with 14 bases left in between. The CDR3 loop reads CASSKTTHLTGELFF. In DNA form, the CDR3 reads TGCGCCAGCAGCAAAACAACGCATCTCACCGGGGAGCTGTTTTTT.

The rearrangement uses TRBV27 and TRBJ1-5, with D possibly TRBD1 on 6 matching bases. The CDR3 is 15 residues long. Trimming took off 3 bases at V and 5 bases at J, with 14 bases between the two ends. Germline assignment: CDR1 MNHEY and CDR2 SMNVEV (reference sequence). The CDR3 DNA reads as TGTGCCAGCAGTTTTAGTCTGGGGGCTCATCAGCCCCAGCATTTT. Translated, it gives CASSFSLGAHQPQHF.

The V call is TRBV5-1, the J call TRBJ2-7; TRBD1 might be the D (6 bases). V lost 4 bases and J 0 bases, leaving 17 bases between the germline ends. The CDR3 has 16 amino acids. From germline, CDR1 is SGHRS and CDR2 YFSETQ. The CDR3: CASSLEPGQSSYEQYF. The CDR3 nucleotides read TGCGCCAGCAGCCTAGAACCGGGACAAAGCTCCTACGAGCAGTACTTC.

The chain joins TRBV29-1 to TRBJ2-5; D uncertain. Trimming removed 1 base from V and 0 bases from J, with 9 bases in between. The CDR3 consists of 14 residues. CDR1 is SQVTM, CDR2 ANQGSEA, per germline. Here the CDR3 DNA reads TGCAGCGTTGAAGGTTGGGCAGACCAAGAGACCCAGTACTTC. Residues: CSVEGWADQETQYF.

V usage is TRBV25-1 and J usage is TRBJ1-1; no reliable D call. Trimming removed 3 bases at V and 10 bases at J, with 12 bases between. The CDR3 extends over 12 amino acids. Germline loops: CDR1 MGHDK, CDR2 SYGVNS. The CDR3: CASSDGGGRAFF. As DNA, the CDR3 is TGTGCCAGCAGTGATGGTGGAGGGAGAGCTTTCTTT. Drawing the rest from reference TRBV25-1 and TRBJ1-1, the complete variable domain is EADIYQTPRYLVIGTGKKITLECSQTMGHDKMYWYQQDPGMELHLIHYSYGVNSTEKGDLSSESTVSRIRTEHFPLTLESARPSHTSQYLCASSDGGGRAFFGQGTRLTVV.

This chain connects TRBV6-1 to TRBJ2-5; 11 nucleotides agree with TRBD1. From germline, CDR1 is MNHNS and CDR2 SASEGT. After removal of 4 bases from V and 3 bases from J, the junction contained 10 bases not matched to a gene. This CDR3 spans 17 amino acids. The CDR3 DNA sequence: TGTGCCAGCAGTGGTGAACGGACAGGGGGCTTTAAAGAGACCCAGTACTTC. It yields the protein CASSGERTGGFKETQYF.

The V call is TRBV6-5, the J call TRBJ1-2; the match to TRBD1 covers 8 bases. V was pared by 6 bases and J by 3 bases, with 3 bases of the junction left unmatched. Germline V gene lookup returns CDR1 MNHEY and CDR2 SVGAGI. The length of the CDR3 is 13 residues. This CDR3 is CASRTGGYYGYTF. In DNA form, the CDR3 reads TGTGCCAGCAGAACAGGGGGATACTATGGCTACACCTTC.

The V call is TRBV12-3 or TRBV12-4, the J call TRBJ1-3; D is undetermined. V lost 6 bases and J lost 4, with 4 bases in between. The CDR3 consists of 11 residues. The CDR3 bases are TGTGCCAGCAGGCAGGGAAACACCATATATTTT. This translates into CASRQGNTIYF.

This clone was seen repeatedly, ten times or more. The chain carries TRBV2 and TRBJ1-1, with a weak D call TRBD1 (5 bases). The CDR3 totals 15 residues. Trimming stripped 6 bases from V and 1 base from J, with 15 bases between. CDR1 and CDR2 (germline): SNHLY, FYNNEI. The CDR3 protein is CASRRDYGGNTEAFF. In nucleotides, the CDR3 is TGTGCCAGCAGACGGGACTACGGCGGGAACACTGAAGCTTTCTTT.